The text below deals with one T cell receptor (beta chain). The antigen remains unidentified. General study points: Tumor Tregs overlapped most with tumor, then blood, naive CD4+ cells. Tumor memory CD4+ T cell TCR gene usage was found to cluster with blood and lymph node memory CD4+ cells and with lymph node naive CD4+ cells.

The CDR3 sequence is 14 residues long. CDR1 and CDR2 from the germline V gene are SGHRS and YFSETQ. The germline V and J ends were trimmed by 7 bases and 0 bases, with 14 bases remaining between them. TCRdb fed the 5' RACE reads into MiXCR, producing one record per CDR3 protein. Among about 41,000 distinct CDR3 sequences listed, 25% to 35% were seen once. The receptor comes from a female donor with breast cancer. The specimen was memory CD4+ T cells sorted from a lymph node. Subset described: memory CD4+ T cells, CD4+CD45RO+CD25-. This sequence joins TRBV5-1 and TRBJ2-7, with TRBD2 as a possible D gene (6 bases). The CDR3 DNA follows: TGCGCCAGCTCCCCCGGGACTCACTCCTACGAGCAGTACTTC. This translates into CASSPGTHSYEQYF.